The rows below give T cell receptor beta chains drawn from one sample of a study of T cell responses to AZD1222 COVID-19 vaccine. The repertoire was sequenced with immunoSEQ multiplex PCR; TCRdb's copy has only in-frame clones and lacks some. The sample has fewer than 150,000 clones; less than 95% are singletons. The starting material was peripheral blood, obtained on day 0 of AZD1222 vaccination. The receptors were sampled from an adult in good health. The CDR3 runs from the conserved cysteine through the conserved F or W. The D gene is left open where the match is weak. Expanded clones get a size class; other rows say once, few or many, or leave the size out.

clone size	D gene	CDR3 length	J gene	V gene	CDR3 DNA	CDR3 protein
-	-	12	TRBJ1-1	TRBV3-1/TRBV3-2	TGTGCCAGCAGCCTTTTGAACACTGAAGCTTTCTTT	CASSLLNTEAFF
-	TRBD2	16	TRBJ2-5	TRBV7-2	TGTGCCAGCAGCCTCCGGACTAGCGGGGGGGTGGAGACCCAGTACTTC	CASSLRTSGGVETQYF
-	-	12	TRBJ1-4	TRBV12-3/TRBV12-4	TGTGCCAGCATCGGGTCGGGGTCACAACTGTTTTTT	CASIGSGSQLFF
-	-	14	TRBJ1-1	TRBV2	TGTGCCAGCAGTGAGATAGCTTTGAACACTGAAGCTTTCTTT	CASSEIALNTEAFF
-	-	13	TRBJ2-1	TRBV19	TGTGCCAGTACCCCTGGACATTTCAATGAGCAGTTCTTC	CASTPGHFNEQFF
-	-	11	TRBJ1-2	TRBV20-1	TGCAGTGCTAAATTTGAGGCTGGCTACACCTTC	CSAKFEAGYTF
-	TRBD1	14	TRBJ2-7	TRBV9	TGTGCCAGCAGCGTAGCTAGGGGGCTTGGCGAGCAGTACTTC	CASSVARGLGEQYF
once	TRBD1	15	TRBJ1-5	TRBV10-3	TGTGCCATCAGTGAGTCGGGACAGGGCAATCAGCCCCAGCATTTT	CAISESGQGNQPQHF
-	-	13	TRBJ1-5	TRBV11-3	TGTGCCAGCAGCTTGGGTCTCCGGCAGCCCCAGCATTTT	CASSLGLRQPQHF
-	TRBD2	17	TRBJ2-6	TRBV19	TGTGCCAGTGCCTCACTAGCGGGACCCTCTGGGGCCAACGTCCTGACTTTC	CASASLAGPSGANVLTF
-	-	14	TRBJ1-2	TRBV6-5	TGTGCCAGCAGTTCTGGGGTTTTATACTATGGCTACACCTTC	CASSSGVLYYGYTF
-	TRBD1	14	TRBJ1-6	TRBV27	TGTGCCAGCAGTGACAGGGGGCAGGACTCACCCCTCCACTTT	CASSDRGQDSPLHF
-	-	16	TRBJ2-3	TRBV5-4	TGTGCCAGCAGCTTGGGGGCAGGGGTGGGGACAGATACGCAGTATTTT	CASSLGAGVGTDTQYF
-	TRBD2	16	TRBJ2-1	TRBV6-5	TGTGCCAGCAGTTACACGGCGGGAGGCTCCTACAATGAGCAGTTCTTC	CASSYTAGGSYNEQFF
once	-	13	TRBJ2-5	TRBV5-5	TGTGCCAGCAGCTCACTCCTTATAGCCGCACCGTACTTC	CASSSLLIAAPYF
few	-	16	TRBJ1-2	TRBV4-3	TGCGCCAGCAGCCAAGGGGTAGCGGCACTCGGACGGGGCTACACCTTC	CASSQGVAALGRGYTF
-	-	15	TRBJ2-7	TRBV29-1	TGCAGCGTTGAAGATCCCCAGGTCAGCTCCTACGAGCAGTACTTC	CSVEDPQVSSYEQYF
-	-	13	TRBJ2-7	TRBV2	TGTGCCAGCAGTGTCGACGGAGTCTACGAGCAGTACTTC	CASSVDGVYEQYF
-	TRBD2	13	TRBJ2-1	TRBV5-4	TGTGCCAGCAGCTCCGGGACTACCAATGAGCAGTTCTTC	CASSSGTTNEQFF
-	-	15	TRBJ1-4	TRBV19	TGTGCCAGTAGTATGGGGCAGGGTTATAATGAAAAACTGTTTTTT	CASSMGQGYNEKLFF
-	-	16	TRBJ2-2	TRBV19	TGTGCCAGTAGTTCCCAGGGTGGGGCGAACACCGGGGAGCTGTTTTTT	CASSSQGGANTGELFF
-	-	15	TRBJ1-4	TRBV6-2/TRBV6-3	TGTGCCAGCAGCCGAAGTGGCATGGTCAGCGAAAAACTGTTTTTT	CASSRSGMVSEKLFF
-	TRBD2	15	TRBJ2-7	TRBV18	TGTGCCAGCTCACCGTATGCGGGAGCCCCCTACGAGCAGTACTTC	CASSPYAGAPYEQYF
-	-	12	TRBJ2-1	TRBV29-1	TGCAGCGTTGGAAATAGGGGAAATGAGCAGTTCTTC	CSVGNRGNEQFF
-	-	15	TRBJ2-5	TRBV9	TGTGCCAGCAGCTACCGGGACGGAGACCAAGAGACCCAGTACTTC	CASSYRDGDQETQYF
-	-	15	TRBJ2-1	TRBV24-1	TGTGCCACCTCTCGGGGCGGGAAGAGATACAATGAGCAGTTCTTC	CATSRGGKRYNEQFF
-	TRBD2	12	TRBJ2-2	TRBV6-5	TGTGCCAGCAGTCGGGGGGGCGGGGAGCTGTTTTTT	CASSRGGGELFF
-	-	13	TRBJ1-1	TRBV27	TGTGCCAGCATTAACCCGACGGGGACTGAAGCTTTCTTT	CASINPTGTEAFF
-	-	18	TRBJ2-4	TRBV11-2	TGTGCCAGCAGCCCCCGGACCCCGATCCCATTAGCCAAAAACATTCAGTACTTC	CASSPRTPIPLAKNIQYF
-	-	16	TRBJ2-1	TRBV7-2	TGTGCCAGCAGCTTAGAAGGGGGGGCCTCCTACAATGAGCAGTTCTTC	CASSLEGGASYNEQFF
-	TRBD2	16	TRBJ2-3	TRBV11-3	TGTGCCACCTCCCCGGGACTAGCGGGGGATGCAGATACGCAGTATTTT	CATSPGLAGDADTQYF
-	-	12	TRBJ2-1	TRBV5-1	TGCGCCAGCAGCGCGGGGGCCCGTGAGCAGTTCTTC	CASSAGAREQFF
few	-	14	TRBJ2-1	TRBV6-4	TGTGCCAGCAGTGACGGGGCTAGCGCCCATGAGCAGTTCTTC	CASSDGASAHEQFF
-	TRBD1	13	TRBJ1-4	TRBV14	TGTGCCAGCAGCCGACAGGGAAGGGAAAAACTGTTTTTT	CASSRQGREKLFF
-	-	14	TRBJ2-2	TRBV5-8	TGTGCCAGCCCCCCCCGGGTCGACACCGGGGAGCTGTTTTTT	CASPPRVDTGELFF
-	-	15	TRBJ2-5	TRBV4-2	TGTGCCAGCAGCCAAGTAGGGGCCGGAGGGGAGACCCAGTACTTC	CASSQVGAGGETQYF
-	TRBD1	15	TRBJ1-2	TRBV7-2	TGTGCCAGCAGCGCGGGGACAGGGGGCAACTATGGCTACACCTTC	CASSAGTGGNYGYTF
-	-	16	TRBJ2-5	TRBV30	TGTGCCTGGTGCCGGGACATCGATGCAGAAGGGGAGACCCAGTACTTC	CAWCRDIDAEGETQYF
-	TRBD2	15	TRBJ2-1	TRBV4-1	TGCGCCAGCAGCCCGGGACTAGCGGGAGGGGCTGAGCAGTTCTTC	CASSPGLAGGAEQFF
-	TRBD2	15	TRBJ2-7	TRBV5-1	TGCGCCAGCAGCTTGGAAGGTAGCGGGCGTTACGAGCAGTACTTC	CASSLEGSGRYEQYF
once	-	13	TRBJ2-7	TRBV6-1	TGTGCCAGCAGTGATTTTGGAGGATACGAGCAGTACTTC	CASSDFGGYEQYF
-	TRBD2	16	TRBJ2-3	TRBV10-3	TGTGCCATCAGTGACAGGCTAGCGGGGACCACAGATACGCAGTATTTT	CAISDRLAGTTDTQYF
once	TRBD2	17	TRBJ2-7	TRBV18	TGTGCCAGCTCACCACCGGGGACTAGCGGGAGGTATCTCGAGCAGTACTTC	CASSPPGTSGRYLEQYF
once	TRBD2	17	TRBJ2-7	TRBV2	TGTGCCAGCAGCCTTATAGCGGGAGGGCCCACCTCCTACGAGCAGTACTTC	CASSLIAGGPTSYEQYF
-	TRBD1	15	TRBJ2-2	TRBV19	TGTGCCAGTAGTCTACAGGGGAAGCACACCGGGGAGCTGTTTTTT	CASSLQGKHTGELFF
once	-	16	TRBJ1-1	TRBV18	TGTGCCAGCTCAGCGACAACCGGGACGGTGAACACTGAAGCTTTCTTT	CASSATTGTVNTEAFF
-	-	13	TRBJ1-1	TRBV7-3	TGTGCCAGCAGCTTTGGGGGGAACACTGAAGCTTTCTTT	CASSFGGNTEAFF
-	-	14	TRBJ2-7	TRBV30	TGTGCCTGGAACCCCGGGACTTCTTCCTACGAGCAGTACTTC	CAWNPGTSSYEQYF
once	-	15	TRBJ2-5	TRBV3-1/TRBV3-2	TGTGCCAGCAGCCAAGGGACCGGGACCCAAGAGACCCAGTACTTC	CASSQGTGTQETQYF
-	-	14	TRBJ1-6	TRBV3-1/TRBV3-2	TGTGCCAGCAGCTCCCGGGATTGGGGTTCACCCCTCCACTTT	CASSSRDWGSPLHF
-	TRBD2	17	TRBJ2-1	TRBV7-9	TGTGCCAGCAGCATGACTAGCTCTGCCGCCTCCTACAATGAGCAGTTCTTC	CASSMTSSAASYNEQFF
-	-	14	TRBJ2-2	TRBV6-2/TRBV6-3	TGTGCCAGCAGTTTTACGGAGAACACCGGGGAGCTGTTTTTT	CASSFTENTGELFF
-	-	14	TRBJ2-5	TRBV27	TGTGCCAGCTCTCCCCGGCGCGGGCAAGAGACCCAGTACTTC	CASSPRRGQETQYF
-	-	17	TRBJ1-3	TRBV24-1	TGTGCCACCAGTGATTCCGACATCAGCCTTCCTGGAAACACCATATATTTT	CATSDSDISLPGNTIYF
once	-	15	TRBJ2-7	TRBV3-1/TRBV3-2	TGTGCCAGCAGCCATGGAGCCGACTTGCCCTACGAGCAGTACTTC	CASSHGADLPYEQYF
few	TRBD1	16	TRBJ1-5	TRBV6-1	TGTGCCAGCAGTGAAGCGCCGGGACAGGGTGAACAGCCCCAGCATTTT	CASSEAPGQGEQPQHF
-	-	18	TRBJ2-1	TRBV5-1	TGCGCCAGCAGCTTGGATGGGTTGGGTTTGTTCTCCTACAATGAGCAGTTCTTC	CASSLDGLGLFSYNEQFF
once	-	14	TRBJ2-7	TRBV15	TGTGCCACCAGCAAGAAGGGGAGCTCCTACGAGCAGTACTTC	CATSKKGSSYEQYF
-	TRBD2	19	TRBJ2-1	TRBV30	TGTGCCTGGAGTGGGGGGCTAGCGGGAGACTCTGGGGTCTACAATGAGCAGTTCTTC	CAWSGGLAGDSGVYNEQFF